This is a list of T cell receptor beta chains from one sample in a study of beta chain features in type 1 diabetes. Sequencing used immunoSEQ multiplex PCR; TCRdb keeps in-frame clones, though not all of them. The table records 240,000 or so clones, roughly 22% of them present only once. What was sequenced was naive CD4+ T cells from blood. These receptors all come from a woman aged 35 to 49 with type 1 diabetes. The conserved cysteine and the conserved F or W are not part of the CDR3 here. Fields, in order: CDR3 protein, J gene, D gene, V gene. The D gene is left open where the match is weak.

cdr3_aa: ASSRLAATYNEQF
j_call: TRBJ2-1
d_call: TRBD2
v_call: TRBV19

cdr3_aa: ASSTGQGSVQPQH
j_call: TRBJ1-5
d_call: TRBD1
v_call: TRBV4-1

cdr3_aa: ASSLGSSRQETQY
j_call: TRBJ2-5
d_call: -
v_call: TRBV5-4

cdr3_aa: ASSELYGYT
j_call: TRBJ1-2
d_call: -
v_call: TRBV2

cdr3_aa: ASRDRAKGTQY
j_call: TRBJ2-5
d_call: TRBD1
v_call: TRBV6-5

cdr3_aa: ASSNEGLADYKNIQY
j_call: TRBJ2-4
d_call: TRBD2
v_call: TRBV7-2

cdr3_aa: SVVPQVDTEAF
j_call: TRBJ1-1
d_call: -
v_call: TRBV29-1

cdr3_aa: ASSSGTSGGAGEF
j_call: TRBJ2-1
d_call: TRBD2
v_call: TRBV5-1

cdr3_aa: ASSAQFQETQY
j_call: TRBJ2-5
d_call: -
v_call: TRBV4-1

cdr3_aa: ASSDGTVQETQY
j_call: TRBJ2-5
d_call: TRBD1
v_call: TRBV5-1

cdr3_aa: ASSLAGVFSNQPQH
j_call: TRBJ1-5
d_call: -
v_call: TRBV28

cdr3_aa: ASSIFGAGGQPQH
j_call: TRBJ1-5
d_call: -
v_call: TRBV19

cdr3_aa: AWSGSGSWYGEQF
j_call: TRBJ2-1
d_call: TRBD2
v_call: TRBV30